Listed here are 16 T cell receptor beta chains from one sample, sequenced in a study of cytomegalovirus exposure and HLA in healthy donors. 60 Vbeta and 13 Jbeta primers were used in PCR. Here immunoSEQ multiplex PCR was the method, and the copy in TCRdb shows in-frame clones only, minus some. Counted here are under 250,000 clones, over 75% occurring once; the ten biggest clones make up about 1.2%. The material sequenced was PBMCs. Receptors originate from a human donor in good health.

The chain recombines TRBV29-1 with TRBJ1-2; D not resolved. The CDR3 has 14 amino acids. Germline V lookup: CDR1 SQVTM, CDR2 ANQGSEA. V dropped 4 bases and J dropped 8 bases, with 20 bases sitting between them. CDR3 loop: CSVVSPQVLVGYTF. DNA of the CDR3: TGCAGCGTTGTCTCTCCCCAGGTTTTGGTCGGCTACACCTTC.

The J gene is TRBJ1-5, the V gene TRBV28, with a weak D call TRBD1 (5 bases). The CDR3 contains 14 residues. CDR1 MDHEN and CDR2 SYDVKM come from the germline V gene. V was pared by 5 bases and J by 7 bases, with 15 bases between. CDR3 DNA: TGTGCCAGCAGTGAGCAGGGCGCAGGGCAGCCCCAGCATTTT. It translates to CASSEQGAGQPQHF.

The CDR3 loop reads CASSLATSGSREQYF. The CDR3 nucleotides are TGTGCCAGCAGCTTAGCAACTAGCGGGAGTAGGGAGCAGTACTTC. V gene TRBV7-2 combines with J gene TRBJ2-7, with TRBD2 identical over 11 bases. V lost 0 bases to trimming and J lost 7 bases; unmatched junction nucleotides: 5. Germline CDR1 and CDR2: SGHTA and FQGNSA. The CDR3 has 15 residues.

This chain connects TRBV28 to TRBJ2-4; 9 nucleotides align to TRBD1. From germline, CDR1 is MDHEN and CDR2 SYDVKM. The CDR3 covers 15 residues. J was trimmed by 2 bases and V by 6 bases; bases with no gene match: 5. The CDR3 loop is CASRPTGGSKNIQYF. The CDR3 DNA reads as TGTGCCAGCAGGCCTACAGGGGGCTCCAAAAACATTCAGTACTTC.

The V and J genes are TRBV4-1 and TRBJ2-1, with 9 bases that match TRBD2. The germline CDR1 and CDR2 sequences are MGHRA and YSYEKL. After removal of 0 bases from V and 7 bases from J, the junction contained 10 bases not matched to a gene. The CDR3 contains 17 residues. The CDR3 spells CASSQEPLVAGANEQFF. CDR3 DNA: TGCGCCAGCAGCCAAGAGCCGTTAGTAGCGGGAGCGAATGAGCAGTTCTTC.

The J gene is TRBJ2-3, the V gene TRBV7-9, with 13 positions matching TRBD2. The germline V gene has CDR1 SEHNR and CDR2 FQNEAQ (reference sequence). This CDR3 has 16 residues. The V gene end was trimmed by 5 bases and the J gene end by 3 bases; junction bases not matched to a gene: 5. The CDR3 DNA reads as TGTGCCAGCAGCCACGGACTAGCGGGAGCGACAGATACGCAGTATTTT. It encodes CASSHGLAGATDTQYF.

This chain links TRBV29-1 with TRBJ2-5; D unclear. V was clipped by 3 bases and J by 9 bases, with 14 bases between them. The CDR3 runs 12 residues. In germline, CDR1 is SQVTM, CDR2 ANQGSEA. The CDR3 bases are TGCAGCGTTGAGGGCCAGGCTTCTGCCCAGTACTTC. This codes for CSVEGQASAQYF.

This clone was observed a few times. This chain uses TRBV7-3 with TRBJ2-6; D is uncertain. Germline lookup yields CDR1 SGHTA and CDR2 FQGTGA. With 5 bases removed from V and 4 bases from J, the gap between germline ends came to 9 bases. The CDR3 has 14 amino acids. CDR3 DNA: TGTGCCAGCAGCGCACGAAGCGGGGCCAACGTCCTGACTTTC. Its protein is CASSARSGANVLTF.

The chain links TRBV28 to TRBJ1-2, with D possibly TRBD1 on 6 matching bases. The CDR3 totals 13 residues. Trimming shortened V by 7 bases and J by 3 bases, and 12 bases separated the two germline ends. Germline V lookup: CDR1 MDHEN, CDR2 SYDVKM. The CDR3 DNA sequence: TGTGCCAGCACCGGGACAAACGACTATGGCTACACCTTC. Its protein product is CASTGTNDYGYTF.

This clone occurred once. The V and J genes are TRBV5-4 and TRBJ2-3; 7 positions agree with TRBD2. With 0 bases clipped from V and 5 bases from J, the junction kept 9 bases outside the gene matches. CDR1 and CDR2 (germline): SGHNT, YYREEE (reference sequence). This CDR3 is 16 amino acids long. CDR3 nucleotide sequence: TGTGCCAGCAGCTTGGGGGGAGGGCTCCGTGGAGATACGCAGTATTTT. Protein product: CASSLGGGLRGDTQYF.

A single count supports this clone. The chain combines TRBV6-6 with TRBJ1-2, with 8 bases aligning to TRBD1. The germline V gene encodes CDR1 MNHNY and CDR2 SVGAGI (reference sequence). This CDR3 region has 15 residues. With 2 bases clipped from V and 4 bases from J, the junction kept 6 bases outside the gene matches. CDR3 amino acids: CASSYTDRAPYGYTF. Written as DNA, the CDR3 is TGTGCCAGCAGTTACACGGACAGGGCTCCCTATGGCTACACCTTC.

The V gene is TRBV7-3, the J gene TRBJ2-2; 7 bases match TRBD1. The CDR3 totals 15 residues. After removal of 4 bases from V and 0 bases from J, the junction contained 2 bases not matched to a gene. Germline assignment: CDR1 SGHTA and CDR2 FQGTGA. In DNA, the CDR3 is TGTGCCAGCAGCTGGGGACAGCCGAACACCGGGGAGCTGTTTTTT. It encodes CASSWGQPNTGELFF.

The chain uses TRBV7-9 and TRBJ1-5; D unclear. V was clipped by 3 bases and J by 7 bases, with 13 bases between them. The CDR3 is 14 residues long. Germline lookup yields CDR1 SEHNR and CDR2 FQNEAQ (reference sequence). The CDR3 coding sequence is TGTGCCAGCAGCTTGACGACATCTCAACAGCCCCAGCATTTT. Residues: CASSLTTSQQPQHF.

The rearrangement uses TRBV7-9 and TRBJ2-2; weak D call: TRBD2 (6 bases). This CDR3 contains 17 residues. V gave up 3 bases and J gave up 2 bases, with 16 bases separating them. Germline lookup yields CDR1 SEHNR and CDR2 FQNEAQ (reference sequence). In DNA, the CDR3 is TGTGCCAGCAGCTTTAATCTACCGGGAGTCAACACCGGGGAGCTGTTTTTT. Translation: CASSFNLPGVNTGELFF.

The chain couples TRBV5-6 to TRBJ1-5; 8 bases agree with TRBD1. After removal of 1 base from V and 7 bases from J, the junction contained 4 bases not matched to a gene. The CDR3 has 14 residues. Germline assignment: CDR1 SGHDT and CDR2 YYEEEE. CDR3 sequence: CASSLSGGGQPQHF. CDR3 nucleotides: TGTGCCAGCAGCTTGTCAGGGGGCGGACAGCCCCAGCATTTT.

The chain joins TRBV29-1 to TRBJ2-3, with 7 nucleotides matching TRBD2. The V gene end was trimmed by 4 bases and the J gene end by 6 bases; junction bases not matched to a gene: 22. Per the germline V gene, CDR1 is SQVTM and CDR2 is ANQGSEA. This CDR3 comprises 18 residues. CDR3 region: CSVVGGTEAPGIFDTQYF. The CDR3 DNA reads TGCAGCGTTGTGGGGGGGACGGAAGCACCCGGTATTTTTGATACGCAGTATTTT.